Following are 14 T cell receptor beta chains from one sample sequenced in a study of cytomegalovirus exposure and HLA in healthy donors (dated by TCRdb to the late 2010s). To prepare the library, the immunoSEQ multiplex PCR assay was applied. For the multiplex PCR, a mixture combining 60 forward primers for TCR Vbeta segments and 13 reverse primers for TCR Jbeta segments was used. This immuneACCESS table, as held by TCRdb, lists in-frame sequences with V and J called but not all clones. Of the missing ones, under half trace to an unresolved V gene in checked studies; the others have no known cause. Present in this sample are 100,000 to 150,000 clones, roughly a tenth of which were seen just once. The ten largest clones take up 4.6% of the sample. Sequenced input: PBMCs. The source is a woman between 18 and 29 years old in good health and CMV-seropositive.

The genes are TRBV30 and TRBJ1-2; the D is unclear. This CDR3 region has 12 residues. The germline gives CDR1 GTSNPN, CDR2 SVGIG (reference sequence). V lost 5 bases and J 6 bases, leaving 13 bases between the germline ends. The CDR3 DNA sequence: TGTGCCTGGGAGGGTTCCCAGGATGGCTACACCTTC. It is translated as CAWEGSQDGYTF.

The CDR3 coding sequence is TGTGCCAGCTCACTCCGTTCGACTAGCGGGAATAAAGATACGCAGTATTTT. It translates to CASSLRSTSGNKDTQYF. The chain joins TRBV18 to TRBJ2-3; 11 nucleotides align to TRBD2. V lost 4 bases and J lost 5; bases outside the gene matches: 11. Germline CDR1 reads KGHSH; CDR2 reads LQKENI. This CDR3 has 17 residues. The full variable domain, in which reference TRBV18 and TRBJ2-3 provide the parts outside the CDR3, is NAGVMQNPRHLVRRRGQEARLRCSPMKGHSHVYWYRQLPEEGLKFMVYLQKENIIDESGMPKERFSAEFPKEGPSILRIQQVVRGDSAAYFCASSLRSTSGNKDTQYFGPGTRLTVL.

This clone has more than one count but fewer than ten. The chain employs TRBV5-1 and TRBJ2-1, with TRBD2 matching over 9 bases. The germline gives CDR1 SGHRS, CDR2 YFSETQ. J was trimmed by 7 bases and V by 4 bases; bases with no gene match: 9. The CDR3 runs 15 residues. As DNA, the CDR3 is TGCGCCAGCAGCCCCACCGGGACTAGCTTGAATGAGCAGTTCTTC. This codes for CASSPTGTSLNEQFF.

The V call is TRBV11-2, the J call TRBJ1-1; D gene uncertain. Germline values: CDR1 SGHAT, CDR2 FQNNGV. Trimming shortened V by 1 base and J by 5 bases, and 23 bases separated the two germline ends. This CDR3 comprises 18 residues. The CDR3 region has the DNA TGTGCCAGCAGCTTAGGTTCTGTCCCTCGCGGGGATGATACTGAAGCTTTCTTT. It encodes CASSLGSVPRGDDTEAFF.

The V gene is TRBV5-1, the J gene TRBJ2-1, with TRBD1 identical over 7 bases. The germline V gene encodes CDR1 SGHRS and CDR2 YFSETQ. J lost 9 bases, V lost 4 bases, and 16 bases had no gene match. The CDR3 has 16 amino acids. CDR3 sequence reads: CASSVSGTVTEGEQFF. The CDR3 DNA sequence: TGCGCCAGCAGCGTCTCCGGGACAGTAACCGAGGGTGAGCAGTTCTTC.

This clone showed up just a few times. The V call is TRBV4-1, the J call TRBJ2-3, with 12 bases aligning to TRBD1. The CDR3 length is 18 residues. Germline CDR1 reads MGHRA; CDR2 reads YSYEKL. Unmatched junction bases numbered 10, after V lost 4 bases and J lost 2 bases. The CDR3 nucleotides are TGCGCCAGCAGCCTCGGGCCGGGACAGGGGGCCTTCACAGATACGCAGTATTTT. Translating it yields CASSLGPGQGAFTDTQYF.

This chain's CDR3 is CASSLYSDSNNQPQHF. The CDR3 DNA follows: TGTGCCAGCAGTTTATACTCTGACAGCAATAATCAGCCCCAGCATTTT. The genes are TRBV28 and TRBJ1-5; maybe TRBD1 (5 bases). Trimming removed 1 base from V and 4 bases from J, with 14 bases in between. The CDR3 is made up of 16 amino acids. Germline CDR1 MDHEN, CDR2 SYDVKM.

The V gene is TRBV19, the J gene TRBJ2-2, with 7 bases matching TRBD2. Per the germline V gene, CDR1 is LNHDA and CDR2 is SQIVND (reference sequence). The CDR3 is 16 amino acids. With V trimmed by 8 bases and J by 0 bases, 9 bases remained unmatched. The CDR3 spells CASSLGGVTNTGELFF. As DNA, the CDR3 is TGTGCCAGTTCGCTGGGGGGGGTAACGAACACCGGGGAGCTGTTTTTT.

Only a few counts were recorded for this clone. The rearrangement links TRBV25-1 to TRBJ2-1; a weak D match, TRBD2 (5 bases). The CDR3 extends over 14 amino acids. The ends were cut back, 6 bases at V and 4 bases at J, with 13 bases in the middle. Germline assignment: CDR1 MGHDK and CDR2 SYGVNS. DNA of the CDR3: TGTGCCAGCAGCAAAAGAACGGGGTACAATGAGCAGTTCTTC. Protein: CASSKRTGYNEQFF.

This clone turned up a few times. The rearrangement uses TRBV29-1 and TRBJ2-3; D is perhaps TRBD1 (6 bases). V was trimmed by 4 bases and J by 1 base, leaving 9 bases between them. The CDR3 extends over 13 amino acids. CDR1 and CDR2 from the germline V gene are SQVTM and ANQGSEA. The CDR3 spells CSVVGAGTDTQYF. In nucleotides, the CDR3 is TGCAGCGTTGTGGGGGCGGGCACAGATACGCAGTATTTT.

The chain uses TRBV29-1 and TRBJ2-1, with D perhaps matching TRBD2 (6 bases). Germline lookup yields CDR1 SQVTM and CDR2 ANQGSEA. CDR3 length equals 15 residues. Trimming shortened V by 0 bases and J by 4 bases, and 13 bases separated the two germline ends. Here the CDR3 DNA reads TGCAGCGTTGAAGATTTGGCAGGGACTTACAATGAGCAGTTCTTC. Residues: CSVEDLAGTYNEQFF.

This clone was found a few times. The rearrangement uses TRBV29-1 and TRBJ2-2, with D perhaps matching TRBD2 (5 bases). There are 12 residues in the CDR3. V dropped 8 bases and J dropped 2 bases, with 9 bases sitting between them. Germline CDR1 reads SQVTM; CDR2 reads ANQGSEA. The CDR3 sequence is CSTSGNTGELFF. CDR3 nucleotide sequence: TGCAGCACTTCGGGAAACACCGGGGAGCTGTTTTTT.

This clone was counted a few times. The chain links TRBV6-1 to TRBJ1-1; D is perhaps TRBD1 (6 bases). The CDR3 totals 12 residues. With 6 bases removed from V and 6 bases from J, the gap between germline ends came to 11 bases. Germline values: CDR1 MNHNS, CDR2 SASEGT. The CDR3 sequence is CASRLGQSEAFF. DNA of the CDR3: TGTGCCAGCAGACTAGGACAGTCTGAAGCTTTCTTT.

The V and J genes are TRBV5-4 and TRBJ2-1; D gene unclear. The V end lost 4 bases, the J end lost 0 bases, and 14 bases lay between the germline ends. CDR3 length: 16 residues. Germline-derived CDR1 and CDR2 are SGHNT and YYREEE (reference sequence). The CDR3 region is CASSLNNPSSYNEQFF. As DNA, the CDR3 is TGTGCCAGCAGCCTTAATAACCCCAGCTCCTACAATGAGCAGTTCTTC. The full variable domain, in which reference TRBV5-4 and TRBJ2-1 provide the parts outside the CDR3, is ETGVTQSPTHLIKTRGQQVTLRCSSQSGHNTVSWYQQALGQGPQFIFQYYREEENGRGNFPPRFSGLQFPNYSSELNVNALELDDSALYLCASSLNNPSSYNEQFFGPGTRLTVL.